The 32 T cell receptor beta chains below come from one sample, sequenced in a study of cytomegalovirus exposure and HLA in healthy donors. The PCR used 60 Vbeta and 13 Jbeta primers. The method was immunoSEQ multiplex PCR; TCRdb's version includes in-frame clones alone and lacks a portion of them. The table records 80,000 or so clones, roughly 60% of them present only once. The specimen was PBMCs. These receptors were taken from a man under 40 in good health and CMV-seropositive.

This clone turned up a few times. The genes are TRBV30 and TRBJ2-2; 9 positions match TRBD2. This CDR3 is 15 amino acids long. The ends lost 1 base at V and 1 base at J; junction bases unmatched: 1. Per the germline V gene, CDR1 is GTSNPN and CDR2 is SVGIG (reference sequence). DNA for the CDR3: TGTGCCTGGAGTGCGCGGGGGGGGAACACCGGGGAGCTGTTTTTT. Its protein is CAWSARGGNTGELFF.

V and J are TRBV2 and TRBJ2-5, with 9 nucleotides matching TRBD1. This CDR3 spans 13 amino acids. With 8 bases clipped from V and 3 bases from J, the junction kept 4 bases outside the gene matches. CDR1 and CDR2 (germline): SNHLY, FYNNEI. CDR3 region: CASEGDREETQYF. CDR3 DNA: TGTGCCAGCGAGGGGGACAGGGAAGAGACCCAGTACTTC.

The chain joins TRBV7-9 to TRBJ2-1; possibly TRBD1 for D (5 bases). The CDR3 totals 15 residues. Trimming removed 0 bases from V and 3 bases from J, with 9 bases in between. CDR1 SEHNR and CDR2 FQNEAQ come from the germline V gene (reference sequence). The CDR3 region is CASSLAQGSYNEQFF. The CDR3, as DNA: TGTGCCAGCAGCTTAGCGCAGGGCAGCTACAATGAGCAGTTCTTC.

The chain employs TRBV5-1 and TRBJ1-2, with a weak D call TRBD1 (6 bases). The V gene's germline CDR1 is SGHRS and CDR2 YFSETQ. V lost 2 bases to trimming and J lost 8 bases, with 13 bases between them. The CDR3 has 13 amino acids. The DNA for the CDR3 is TGCGCCAGCAGCTTACCAGGGGCGCAGGGCTACACCTTC. Protein: CASSLPGAQGYTF.

J is TRBJ2-3 and V is TRBV5-6; D is possibly TRBD2 (7 bases). Germline CDR1 is SGHDT and CDR2 is YYEEEE. The germline V and J ends were trimmed by 0 bases and 3 bases, with 14 bases remaining between them. The CDR3 is 16 amino acids. The CDR3 loop is CASSLARGGVTDTQYF. The CDR3 region has the DNA TGTGCCAGCAGCTTGGCGCGAGGGGGGGTTACAGATACGCAGTATTTT. The variable domain in full, with the rest retrieved from reference TRBV5-6 and TRBJ2-3, is DAGVTQSPTHLIKTRGQQVTLRCSPKSGHDTVSWYQQALGQGPQFIFQYYEEEERQRGNFPDRFSGHQFPNYSSELNVNALLLGDSALYLCASSLARGGVTDTQYFGPGTRLTVL.

This sequence joins TRBV7-6 and TRBJ1-2; TRBD1 is a possible D gene (5 bases). CDR1 is SGHVS and CDR2 is FNYEAQ in the germline V gene. The V and J ends lost 5 bases and 5 bases respectively, with 12 bases between them. The CDR3 has 13 residues. CDR3 region: CASSPRDLYGYTF. The CDR3, as DNA: TGTGCCAGCAGCCCACGGGACTTATATGGCTACACCTTC.

This clone was found a few times. The J gene is TRBJ2-6, the V gene TRBV7-9, with D possibly being TRBD1 (5 bases). CDR1 and CDR2 from the germline V gene are SEHNR and FQNEAQ (reference sequence). Deletions cut 2 bases from V and 0 bases from J, with 17 bases between. The CDR3 contains 19 residues. This CDR3 reads CASSLRGQAQFSGANVLTF. In DNA form, the CDR3 reads TGTGCCAGCAGCTTAAGGGGCCAAGCTCAATTCTCTGGGGCCAACGTCCTGACTTTC.

Only one count was recorded for this clone. The same CDR3 can be traced to other DNA sequences in this sample. The CDR3 is CSVAPTGAIRETQYF. The DNA for the CDR3 is TGCAGCGTTGCCCCGACAGGAGCGATCCGAGAGACCCAGTACTTC. V usage is TRBV29-1 and J usage is TRBJ2-5, with D maybe TRBD1 (6 bases). Germline V gene sequence: CDR1 SQVTM, CDR2 ANQGSEA. Trimming cost V 4 bases and J 4 bases, with 19 bases left between them. The CDR3 has 15 amino acids.

A few counts support this clone. The chain has TRBV5-4 and TRBJ2-6; D is unresolved. The V and J ends lost 0 bases and 4 bases respectively, with 17 bases between them. The CDR3 extends over 18 amino acids. Germline V gene sequence: CDR1 SGHNT, CDR2 YYREEE (reference sequence). The CDR3 bases are TGTGCCAGCAGCTTGGTTGGCAGACTCCAAGGAGGGGCCAACGTCCTGACTTTC. Encoded protein: CASSLVGRLQGGANVLTF.

V and J are TRBV7-8 and TRBJ2-1; 11 bases are shared with TRBD2. Germline V gene lookup returns CDR1 SGHVS and CDR2 FQNEAQ. CDR3 size: 16 residues. V gave up 5 bases and J gave up 0 bases; unmatched junction bases: 3. CDR3 residues: CASSRTSGGSYNEQFF. The CDR3 DNA reads TGTGCCAGCAGCCGTACTAGCGGGGGCTCCTACAATGAGCAGTTCTTC.

In its sample, this clone was seen a few times. The chain uses TRBV2 and TRBJ2-3; TRBD1 agrees at 8 bases. The CDR3 contains 15 residues. Germline values: CDR1 SNHLY, CDR2 FYNNEI. The ends lost 3 bases at V and 1 base at J; junction bases unmatched: 3. The CDR3 spells CASSEEGQGTDTQYF. The DNA for the CDR3 is TGTGCCAGCAGTGAGGAGGGACAGGGCACAGATACGCAGTATTTT.

The CDR3 spells CASSIFGTGSREQYF. CDR3 bases: TGTGCCAGTAGTATCTTTGGGACAGGGTCACGCGAGCAGTACTTC. This chain connects TRBV19 to TRBJ2-7; 9 bases map to TRBD1. The V segment lost 3 bases and the J segment 6 bases; nucleotides outside the gene matches: 9. The CDR3 covers 15 residues. Germline V lookup: CDR1 LNHDA, CDR2 SQIVND (reference sequence).

The chain combines TRBV29-1 with TRBJ1-3, with 7 positions matching TRBD1. The CDR3 spans 14 residues. Germline values: CDR1 SQVTM, CDR2 ANQGSEA. V shed 5 bases, J shed 4 bases, and the junction held 8 bases outside the gene matches. The CDR3 spells CSVFEGAWGNTIYF. In DNA, the CDR3 is TGCAGCGTTTTTGAGGGGGCGTGGGGAAACACCATATATTTT.

This sequence joins TRBV28 and TRBJ1-5; D is possibly TRBD1 (5 bases). Trimming took off 6 bases at V and 0 bases at J, with 12 bases between the two ends. Germline CDR1 reads MDHEN; CDR2 reads SYDVKM. The CDR3 spans 15 residues. CDR3 DNA: TGTGCCAGCAGCTTCCCCGGGGGTAGCAATCAGCCCCAGCATTTT. It is translated as CASSFPGGSNQPQHF.

The CDR3 loop is CASSVLAGGRNEQFF. Written as DNA, the CDR3 is TGCGCCAGCAGCGTACTAGCGGGGGGGCGGAATGAGCAGTTCTTC. J is TRBJ2-1 and V is TRBV5-1, with 13 nucleotides matching TRBD2. The germline CDR1 and CDR2 sequences are SGHRS and YFSETQ. The junction had 5 bases not matched to a gene; V was cut back by 4 bases and J by 7 bases. The CDR3 is 15 residues long.

The V and J genes are TRBV6-1 and TRBJ2-3; TRBD2 is a possible D gene (5 bases). CDR1 is MNHNS, CDR2 SASEGT, per germline. The CDR3 consists of 15 residues. V was shortened by 4 bases and J by 1 base, with 12 bases between the two germline ends. The CDR3 is CASSVRAGGTDTQYF. Here the CDR3 DNA reads TGTGCCAGCAGTGTGAGGGCCGGGGGCACAGATACGCAGTATTTT.

This chain joins TRBV28 and TRBJ2-1, with 9 bases matching TRBD2. The CDR3 is made up of 16 amino acids. Germline CDR1 and CDR2: MDHEN and SYDVKM. V was clipped by 2 bases and J by 0 bases; unmatched bases: 2. The CDR3 DNA sequence: TGTGCCAGCAGTTTACTAGCGGGATTCTCCTACAATGAGCAGTTCTTC. This sequence encodes CASSLLAGFSYNEQFF.

V gene TRBV11-3 combines with J gene TRBJ2-5; 11 nucleotides line up with TRBD1. Per the germline V gene, CDR1 is SGHNT and CDR2 is YENEEA. This CDR3 comprises 16 residues. With V trimmed by 4 bases and J by 2 bases, 6 bases remained unmatched. CDR3 sequence reads: CASSSRTGGGQETQYF. The CDR3 DNA follows: TGTGCCAGCAGCTCTAGGACAGGGGGCGGACAAGAGACCCAGTACTTC.

The gene calls are TRBV19 and TRBJ2-5; D may be TRBD2 (6 bases). Germline CDR1 reads LNHDA; CDR2 reads SQIVND (reference sequence). The CDR3 loop spans 13 amino acids. The V end lost 5 bases, the J end lost 5 bases, and 12 bases lay between the germline ends. CDR3 region: CASSGGWAETQYF. The CDR3 DNA is TGTGCCAGTAGTGGAGGGTGGGCGGAGACCCAGTACTTC.

The sample holds a few counts of this clone. This chain uses TRBV7-2 with TRBJ1-2, with D unresolved. V lost 5 bases and J lost 2, with 6 bases in between. The germline gives CDR1 SGHTA, CDR2 FQGNSA. The CDR3 is 12 residues long. The CDR3 DNA sequence: TGTGCCAGCAGCCCGGAGAACTATGGCTACACCTTC. Protein: CASSPENYGYTF.

This chain uses TRBV28 with TRBJ1-5; possibly TRBD1 for D (6 bases). Trimming removed 7 bases from V and 6 bases from J, with 16 bases in between. The CDR3 loop spans 14 amino acids. Per germline, CDR1 MDHEN and CDR2 SYDVKM. CDR3 in amino acids: CASIRSGDVQPQHF. CDR3 coding DNA: TGTGCCAGCATAAGGTCAGGGGATGTTCAGCCCCAGCATTTT.

This clone was seen a single time. V and J are TRBV9 and TRBJ2-1, with D perhaps matching TRBD2 (5 bases). V lost 0 bases to trimming and J lost 8 bases, with 18 bases between them. The V gene's germline CDR1 is SGDLS and CDR2 YYNGEE. CDR3 length: 16 amino acids. The CDR3 sequence is CASSVEGLARSHEQFF. The CDR3, as DNA: TGTGCCAGCAGCGTAGAGGGCCTAGCTCGGTCTCATGAGCAGTTCTTC.

This chain joins TRBV19 and TRBJ2-5; 9 bases are a match to TRBD1. CDR1 is LNHDA, CDR2 SQIVND, per germline (reference sequence). The CDR3 runs to 17 residues. Losses at the gene ends were 5 bases for V and 3 bases for J; bases not matched to a gene: 13. CDR3 DNA sequence: TGTGCCAGTAGTTCACCCCCCGGGACAGGGCCAGAAGAGACCCAGTACTTC. It yields the protein CASSSPPGTGPEETQYF. Drawing the rest from reference TRBV19 and TRBJ2-5, the complete variable domain is DGGITQSPKYLFRKEGQNVTLSCEQNLNHDAMYWYRQDPGQGLRLIYYSQIVNDFQKGDIAEGYSVSREKKESFPLTVTSAQKNPTAFYLCASSSPPGTGPEETQYFGPGTRLLVL.

V and J are TRBV5-1 and TRBJ2-7; TRBD2 matches 8 bases. The CDR3 consists of 14 residues. From germline, CDR1 is SGHRS and CDR2 YFSETQ. The V segment lost 4 bases and the J segment 2 bases; nucleotides outside the gene matches: 5. The CDR3 bases are TGCGCCAGCAGCCCGGGGGGGCGTGCCTACGAGCAGTACTTC. Encoded protein: CASSPGGRAYEQYF.

This sequence joins TRBV14 and TRBJ1-5, with D unresolved. The CDR3 contains 13 residues. With 4 bases removed from V and 5 bases from J, the gap between germline ends came to 9 bases. Germline CDR1 reads SGHDN; CDR2 reads FVKESK. The CDR3 bases are TGTGCCAGCAGCCCCGGGAAATATCAGCCCCAGCATTTT. It encodes CASSPGKYQPQHF.

The chain combines TRBV4-3 with TRBJ1-5; possible D gene TRBD1, 6 bases. The CDR3 spans 15 residues. V was cut by 0 bases and J by 6 bases, with 12 bases left in between. Germline CDR1 is LGHNA and CDR2 is YSLEER. In DNA, the CDR3 is TGCGCCAGCAGCCAAGATGCCAGGGGTGTTCAGCCCCAGCATTTT. Protein product: CASSQDARGVQPQHF.

The V and J genes are TRBV5-5 and TRBJ2-7; D not certain. Germline V gene sequence: CDR1 SGHKS, CDR2 YYEKEE (reference sequence). CDR3 length: 13 amino acids. V was pared by 0 bases and J by 4 bases, with 8 bases between. The CDR3 here is CASSLDVSYEQYF. The CDR3 DNA reads TGTGCCAGCAGCTTGGATGTGTCTTACGAGCAGTACTTC.

The chain has TRBV2 and TRBJ2-5; the D gene is possibly TRBD1 (5 bases). V lost 5 bases, J lost 7 bases, and 8 bases lay in between. From germline, CDR1 is SNHLY and CDR2 FYNNEI. The CDR3 runs 11 residues. The CDR3 DNA reads TGTGCCAGCAGTCCCACAGGGACCCAGTACTTC. Translation: CASSPTGTQYF. Full variable domain (rest looked up from reference TRBV2 and TRBJ2-5): EPEVTQTPSHQVTQMGQEVILRCVPISNHLYFYWYRQILGQKVEFLVSFYNNEISEKSEIFDDQFSVERPDGSNFTLKIRSTKLEDSAMYFCASSPTGTQYFGPGTRLLVL.

The rearrangement uses TRBV11-3 and TRBJ1-1, with no clear D. Germline V CDR1 and CDR2: SGHNT, YENEEA. The CDR3 spans 13 residues. Trimming shortened V by 2 bases and J by 1 base, and 5 bases separated the two germline ends. For the CDR3, the DNA is TGTGCCAGCAGCTTAAACAGGAACACTGAAGCTTTCTTT. Translated: CASSLNRNTEAFF. The complete variable domain, with remaining parts taken from reference TRBV11-3 and TRBJ1-1, reads EAGVVQSPRYKIIEKKQPVAFWCNPISGHNTLYWYLQNLGQGPELLIRYENEEAVDDSQLPKDRFSAERLKGVDSTLKIQPAELGDSAVYLCASSLNRNTEAFFGQGTRLTVV.

There are a few counts of this clone. The V gene is TRBV28, the J gene TRBJ1-3; D is perhaps TRBD1 (5 bases). Between the trimmed V and J ends, which lost 4 bases and 4 bases, there was a span of 14 bases. Germline V gene lookup returns CDR1 MDHEN and CDR2 SYDVKM. This CDR3 has 15 residues. CDR3 amino acids: CASSSSLTVGNTIYF. The CDR3, as DNA: TGTGCCAGCAGTTCATCCCTGACAGTCGGAAACACCATATATTTT.

This clone was counted only a few times. CDR3 nucleotide sequence: TGTGCCAGTAGTAAAGGGGGCGGTATGGATGGCTACACCTTC. Amino acid sequence: CASSKGGGMDGYTF. The chain recombines TRBV19 with TRBJ1-2; 7 nucleotides align to TRBD1. CDR1 LNHDA and CDR2 SQIVND come from the germline V gene (reference sequence). V shed 4 bases and J 6 bases; nucleotides not matched to a gene: 8. The CDR3 has 14 amino acids.

This chain connects TRBV6-4 to TRBJ1-1, with no clear D. The V gene lost 1 base and the J gene lost 4 bases, with 7 bases spanning the gap. This CDR3 spans 13 amino acids. CDR1 and CDR2 from the germline V gene are MRHNA and SNTAGT. The DNA of the CDR3 is TGTGCCAGCAGTGACTGGCGAGGCACTGAAGCTTTCTTT. Encoded protein: CASSDWRGTEAFF.